This TCR beta chain was obtained from a study of cytomegalovirus exposure and HLA in healthy donors. Findings of the study overall: Immune exposure information available was restricted to CMV serostatus. Further analysis, carried out later, found HLA-associated TCR beta chains more clonally expanded than equally common other chains. An ancestry cluster, one associated with Asian ancestry, reportedly showed fewer N-insertions than the 666-donor mean in a later analysis. For cytomegalovirus status, the classifier reportedly gave diagnoses with high specificity and sensitivity.

The CDR3 is made up of 15 amino acids. V shed 0 bases and J shed 3 bases, with 10 bases lying between them. Germline assignment: CDR1 SGHDT and CDR2 YYEEEE. As for this clone: Antigen specificity is unknown.

The PCR contained 60 Vbeta and 13 Jbeta primers. Method: immunoSEQ multiplex PCR; TCRdb's copy keeps in-frame clones and lacks some. The data show approximately 120,000 clones, about 83% seen once. This receptor was obtained from a female donor in good health and CMV-seronegative. The sequenced material came from PBMCs. V gene TRBV5-6 combines with J gene TRBJ1-5, with D possibly TRBD1 on 6 matching bases. Here the CDR3 reads CASSLDRADNQPQHF. CDR3 bases: TGTGCCAGCAGCTTGGACAGGGCGGACAATCAGCCCCAGCATTTT.